A selection of T cell receptor beta chains follows, all from one sample in a study of Ad26.COV2.S vaccination and SARS-CoV-2 variants. Measured with immunoSEQ multiplex PCR; TCRdb has only the in-frame clones, and not every one. The sample lists 350,000 to 500,000 clones, around 90% occurring once. The specimen was peripheral blood, collected in a trial of Ad26.COV2.S vaccine versus placebo. The receptors shown here come from a person between 18 and 60 years old who received the Ad26.COV2.S COVID-19 vaccine or a placebo. CDR3s include the opening cysteine and the closing phenylalanine or tryptophan. A D gene is named only where the DNA matches it firmly. Size is stated for part of the rows, as once, few or many counts, or as a class when the clone is expanded.

v_gene: TRBV7-9
abundance: -
d_gene: TRBD1
j_gene: TRBJ2-7
CDR3nt: TGTGCCAGCAGCTTAGACAGGGGTTCCAACGAGCAGTACTTC
CDR3aa: CASSLDRGSNEQYF

v_gene: TRBV5-4
abundance: once
d_gene: -
j_gene: TRBJ1-4
CDR3nt: TGTGCCAGCAGCTTAAAGGGAGGAGAAAAACTGTTTTTT
CDR3aa: CASSLKGGEKLFF

v_gene: TRBV7-3
abundance: -
d_gene: TRBD2
j_gene: TRBJ2-1
CDR3nt: TGTGCCAGCAGCTTATTAGCGGGAGCTCACAATGAGCAGTTCTTC
CDR3aa: CASSLLAGAHNEQFF

v_gene: TRBV7-9
abundance: -
d_gene: TRBD2
j_gene: TRBJ2-5
CDR3nt: TGTGCCAGCAGCTTAACGGCTAGCGGTTACCAAGAGACCCAGTACTTC
CDR3aa: CASSLTASGYQETQYF

v_gene: TRBV4-3
abundance: -
d_gene: -
j_gene: TRBJ2-6
CDR3nt: TGCGCCAGCAGCCAAGATAGTGCTTCTGGGGCCAACGTCCTGACTTTC
CDR3aa: CASSQDSASGANVLTF

v_gene: TRBV19
abundance: -
d_gene: TRBD2
j_gene: TRBJ2-5
CDR3nt: TGTGCCAGTAGTCCCCGGGGTAGCGGGAGGCAAGAGACCCAGTACTTC
CDR3aa: CASSPRGSGRQETQYF

v_gene: TRBV29-1
abundance: -
d_gene: TRBD1
j_gene: TRBJ1-2
CDR3nt: TGCAGCGTCTCCGACAGGGGCTACGGTGGCTACACCTTC
CDR3aa: CSVSDRGYGGYTF

v_gene: TRBV7-2
abundance: -
d_gene: -
j_gene: TRBJ1-2
CDR3nt: TGTGCCAGCAGCTTCGGGGGACGGTATGGCTACACCTTC
CDR3aa: CASSFGGRYGYTF

v_gene: TRBV7-9
abundance: -
d_gene: -
j_gene: TRBJ2-5
CDR3nt: TGTGCCAGCAGCTTAGTACCTCTCCAAGAGACCCAGTACTTC
CDR3aa: CASSLVPLQETQYF

v_gene: TRBV18
abundance: -
d_gene: -
j_gene: TRBJ2-7
CDR3nt: TGTGCCAGCTCACCAAGGTACGTCGCCAACGAGCAGTACTTC
CDR3aa: CASSPRYVANEQYF

v_gene: TRBV6-1
abundance: -
d_gene: -
j_gene: TRBJ1-2
CDR3nt: TGTGCCAGCAGTGAAGCCGGGAGAGCAAGCTATGGCTACACCTTC
CDR3aa: CASSEAGRASYGYTF

v_gene: TRBV7-9
abundance: -
d_gene: -
j_gene: TRBJ2-2
CDR3nt: TGTGCCAGCAGCCCCGGACTCCCTCGGAAAACCGGGGAGCTGTTTTTT
CDR3aa: CASSPGLPRKTGELFF

v_gene: TRBV4-3
abundance: -
d_gene: -
j_gene: TRBJ1-2
CDR3nt: TGCGCCAGCAGCCAAGCAGTGTCGGGGGTGACCTATGGCTACACCTTC
CDR3aa: CASSQAVSGVTYGYTF

v_gene: TRBV6-2/TRBV6-3
abundance: -
d_gene: -
j_gene: TRBJ2-3
CDR3nt: TGTGCCAGCAGTTACGGAGCGGAAAGCACAGATACGCAGTATTTT
CDR3aa: CASSYGAESTDTQYF

v_gene: TRBV19
abundance: -
d_gene: TRBD1
j_gene: TRBJ1-1
CDR3nt: TGTGCCAGTAGTAAGGGAATTGCAGGACAGGGGCTGAACACTGAAGCTTTCTTT
CDR3aa: CASSKGIAGQGLNTEAFF

v_gene: TRBV2
abundance: -
d_gene: -
j_gene: TRBJ2-2
CDR3nt: TGTGCCAGCAGTGGTTGGGAGAACACCGGGGAGCTGTTTTTT
CDR3aa: CASSGWENTGELFF

v_gene: TRBV3-1/TRBV3-2
abundance: -
d_gene: TRBD1
j_gene: TRBJ1-5
CDR3nt: TGTGCCAGCAGCCGCCCGAGACAGGGCCCTAGCAATCAGCCCCAGCATTTT
CDR3aa: CASSRPRQGPSNQPQHF

v_gene: TRBV6-2/TRBV6-3
abundance: -
d_gene: -
j_gene: TRBJ1-2
CDR3nt: TGTGCCAGCAGCCTCGGTGGATATGGCTACACCTTC
CDR3aa: CASSLGGYGYTF

v_gene: TRBV29-1
abundance: -
d_gene: TRBD1
j_gene: TRBJ2-5
CDR3nt: TGCAGCGTTGACGGCGACAGGGGAGGACAAGAGACCCAGTACTTC
CDR3aa: CSVDGDRGGQETQYF

v_gene: TRBV7-2
abundance: few
d_gene: TRBD1
j_gene: TRBJ2-2
CDR3nt: TGTGCCAGCAGCTACCGACAGGGTAACACCGGGGAGCTGTTTTTT
CDR3aa: CASSYRQGNTGELFF

v_gene: TRBV7-9
abundance: few
d_gene: TRBD1
j_gene: TRBJ1-1
CDR3nt: TGTGCCAGCAGCACGGGGGACAGGGCTACTGAAGCTTTCTTT
CDR3aa: CASSTGDRATEAFF

v_gene: TRBV5-1
abundance: -
d_gene: -
j_gene: TRBJ1-1
CDR3nt: TGCGCCAGCAGCCCGGCCTTGACAGGTATTACTGAAGCTTTCTTT
CDR3aa: CASSPALTGITEAFF

v_gene: TRBV20-1
abundance: -
d_gene: -
j_gene: TRBJ2-1
CDR3nt: TGCAGTGCTAGTGGGGGGTCCTCCTACAATGAGCAGTTCTTC
CDR3aa: CSASGGSSYNEQFF

v_gene: TRBV5-1
abundance: -
d_gene: TRBD2
j_gene: TRBJ2-7
CDR3nt: TGCGCCAGCAGCTTGGCGCTAGCGGGAGGTCGCGAGCAGTACTTC
CDR3aa: CASSLALAGGREQYF

v_gene: TRBV5-1
abundance: -
d_gene: -
j_gene: TRBJ1-2
CDR3nt: TGCGCCAGCAGCTTGGGCCTGGGGGCCAACTATGGCTACACCTTC
CDR3aa: CASSLGLGANYGYTF

v_gene: TRBV4-1
abundance: -
d_gene: TRBD2
j_gene: TRBJ2-3
CDR3nt: TGCGCCAGCAGCCCAGGACTAGTGAAGACAGATACGCAGTATTTT
CDR3aa: CASSPGLVKTDTQYF

v_gene: TRBV30
abundance: -
d_gene: TRBD2
j_gene: TRBJ2-1
CDR3nt: TGTGCCTGGAGTGTACTAGCGGGTTCTTGGGATGAGCAGTTCTTC
CDR3aa: CAWSVLAGSWDEQFF

v_gene: TRBV5-1
abundance: once
d_gene: -
j_gene: TRBJ2-1
CDR3nt: TGCGCCAGCAGCTTGGGCGTCTGGAGGGCCCCCTACAATGAGCAGTTCTTC
CDR3aa: CASSLGVWRAPYNEQFF

v_gene: TRBV7-2
abundance: once
d_gene: -
j_gene: TRBJ2-3
CDR3nt: TGTGCCAGCAGCCCCTATACAGATACGCAGTATTTT
CDR3aa: CASSPYTDTQYF

v_gene: TRBV2
abundance: -
d_gene: -
j_gene: TRBJ2-1
CDR3nt: TGTGCCAGCAGTGGGAGGAGCTCCTACAATGAGCAGTTCTTC
CDR3aa: CASSGRSSYNEQFF

v_gene: TRBV2
abundance: -
d_gene: -
j_gene: TRBJ2-1
CDR3nt: TGTGCCAGCAGATCGGGACGACTGAATGAGCAGTTCTTC
CDR3aa: CASRSGRLNEQFF

v_gene: TRBV29-1
abundance: -
d_gene: -
j_gene: TRBJ2-1
CDR3nt: TGCAGCGCCGACTTGAATTTCTACAATGAGCAGTTCTTC
CDR3aa: CSADLNFYNEQFF

v_gene: TRBV6-5
abundance: -
d_gene: -
j_gene: TRBJ1-4
CDR3nt: TGTGCCAGCAGTTACGGCACTAATGAAAAACTGTTTTTT
CDR3aa: CASSYGTNEKLFF

v_gene: TRBV10-3
abundance: -
d_gene: -
j_gene: TRBJ2-7
CDR3nt: TGTGCCATCAGTGGGACCACCTACGAGCAGTACTTC
CDR3aa: CAISGTTYEQYF

v_gene: TRBV19
abundance: -
d_gene: -
j_gene: TRBJ1-1
CDR3nt: TGTGCCAGTAGTATAACGGAGAACACTGAAGCTTTCTTT
CDR3aa: CASSITENTEAFF

v_gene: TRBV29-1
abundance: -
d_gene: -
j_gene: TRBJ2-3
CDR3nt: TGCAGCGTTGAATTCCCATCAGATACGCAGTATTTT
CDR3aa: CSVEFPSDTQYF

v_gene: TRBV11-1
abundance: -
d_gene: -
j_gene: TRBJ2-5
CDR3nt: TGTGCCAGCAGCTTAGAATCGGAGACCCAGTACTTC
CDR3aa: CASSLESETQYF